A single sample gave rise to the 22 T cell receptor beta chains below, sequenced in a study of Ad26.COV2.S vaccination and SARS-CoV-2 variants. Only in-frame clones appear in the TCRdb table, and some are missing; sequencing was by immunoSEQ multiplex PCR. Of hundreds of thousands of clones listed, roughly nine tenths are singletons. Sample treatment: about 20 received Ad26.COV2.S at low or high dose, single or two shots; about 5 received placebo; per-sample allocation not given. The investigators took samples on day 63 after the first vaccine or placebo injection. Sequences were derived from peripheral blood, sampled in a trial of Ad26.COV2.S vaccine versus placebo. All receptors come from a person aged 18-60 years who received the Ad26.COV2.S COVID-19 vaccine or a placebo.

The chain carries TRBV28 and TRBJ2-7, with 10 bases identical to TRBD1. Germline V gene lookup returns CDR1 MDHEN and CDR2 SYDVKM. The CDR3 totals 14 residues. Germline trimming cut 6 bases from V and 4 bases from J; bases unmatched to any gene: 6. The CDR3 DNA follows: TGTGCCAGCAGGGGGACAGGGGCGGTGTACGAGCAGTACTTC. Amino acid sequence: CASRGTGAVYEQYF.

The table lists this clone with a count of one. The genes are TRBV12-5 and TRBJ2-2; D remains ambiguous. Trimming shortened V by 1 base and J by 8 bases, and 8 bases separated the two germline ends. CDR3 length equals 13 residues. The germline gives CDR1 LGHNT, CDR2 FRNRAP. CDR3 in amino acids: CASGLGQTGELFF. The CDR3 region has the DNA TGTGCTAGTGGTTTGGGGCAGACGGGGGAGCTGTTTTTT.

The V call is TRBV30, the J call TRBJ1-4; the match to TRBD1 covers 8 bases. The length of the CDR3 is 15 residues. J gave up 8 bases and V 4 bases, and 12 bases lay outside the gene matches. Germline assignment: CDR1 GTSNPN and CDR2 SVGIG (reference sequence). CDR3 region: CAWTEAGGLREKLFF. The CDR3 nucleotides read TGTGCCTGGACCGAAGCAGGGGGCTTAAGGGAAAAACTGTTTTTT. Filled out from reference TRBV30 and TRBJ1-4, the complete variable domain reads SQTIHQWPATLVQPVGSPLSLECTVEGTSNPNLYWYRQAAGRGLQLLFYSVGIGQISSEVPQNLSASRPQDRQFILSSKKLLLSDSGFYLCAWTEAGGLREKLFFGSGTQLSVL.

The gene calls are TRBV9 and TRBJ1-1, with TRBD1 identical over 7 bases. Trimming took 2 bases from V and 5 from J; bases not matched to a gene: 9. This CDR3 region has 15 residues. CDR1 SGDLS and CDR2 YYNGEE come from the germline V gene. The CDR3 sequence is CASSVSSRGLTEAFF. CDR3 in DNA: TGTGCCAGCAGCGTCTCCAGCAGGGGGTTGACTGAAGCTTTCTTT.

The gene calls are TRBV7-3 and TRBJ2-3; D is possibly TRBD1 (6 bases). The germline V gene has CDR1 SGHTA and CDR2 FQGTGA. The CDR3 has 14 residues. V lost 3 bases and J 5 bases, leaving 12 bases between the germline ends. DNA of the CDR3: TGTGCCAGCAGCTTCAGGGGTTATGGAGATACGCAGTATTTT. It codes for CASSFRGYGDTQYF. The full variable domain, in which reference TRBV7-3 and TRBJ2-3 provide the parts outside the CDR3, is GAGVSQTPSNKVTEKGKYVELRCDPISGHTALYWYRQSLGQGPEFLIYFQGTGAADDSGLPNDRFFAVRPEGSVSTLKIQRTERGDSAVYLCASSFRGYGDTQYFGPGTRLTVL.

The rearrangement joins TRBV9 to TRBJ1-4, with D possibly being TRBD1 (5 bases). Germline CDR1 SGDLS, CDR2 YYNGEE. CDR3 length: 13 amino acids. Trimming left V 0 bases short and J 8 bases short, with 8 bases between. The CDR3 coding sequence is TGTGCCAGCAGCGTAGGGGACGAGGAAAAACTGTTTTTT. This codes for CASSVGDEEKLFF.

V usage is TRBV6-5 and J usage is TRBJ2-5, with D unresolved. The CDR3 extends over 11 amino acids. V gave up 1 base and J gave up 4 bases, with 1 base separating them. Germline V gene data show CDR1 as MNHEY and CDR2 as SVGAGI. The DNA of the CDR3 is TGTGCCAGCAGTTACTTAGAGACCCAGTACTTC. Protein sequence: CASSYLETQYF.

With respect to this clone: Because it lacks the conserved phenylalanine or tryptophan at the end, this CDR3 is likely a read error. J is TRBJ1-2 and V is TRBV25-1; perhaps TRBD1 as D (5 bases). Germline-derived CDR1 and CDR2 are MGHDK and SYGVNS. CDR3 length: 16 residues. The V end lost 4 bases, the J end lost 0 bases, and 15 bases lay between the germline ends. For the CDR3, the DNA is TGTGCCAGCAGTGTACTCCGGGACGGAGCTAACTATGGCTACACCCTC. Translated, it gives CASSVLRDGANYGYTL.

The gene calls are TRBV5-1 and TRBJ1-4, with D unresolved. Trimming shortened V by 4 bases and J by 8 bases, and 9 bases separated the two germline ends. Germline values: CDR1 SGHRS, CDR2 YFSETQ. The CDR3 extends over 12 amino acids. In DNA, the CDR3 is TGCGCCAGCAGCCCGGGGAACGAAAAACTGTTTTTT. Protein: CASSPGNEKLFF.

The genes are TRBV4-1 and TRBJ2-1; TRBD2 matches at 12 bases. Unmatched junction bases numbered 9, after V lost 0 bases and J lost 6 bases. CDR1 MGHRA and CDR2 YSYEKL come from the germline V gene. The CDR3 consists of 18 residues. CDR3 in amino acids: CASSQEVASGRAGNEQFF. Here the CDR3 DNA reads TGCGCCAGCAGCCAAGAGGTGGCTAGCGGGAGGGCCGGCAATGAGCAGTTCTTC.

This clone has more than one count but fewer than ten. V and J are TRBV7-9 and TRBJ1-6; D uncertain. There are 16 residues in the CDR3. With 5 bases removed from V and 6 bases from J, the gap between germline ends came to 17 bases. Per the germline V gene, CDR1 is SEHNR and CDR2 is FQNEAQ (reference sequence). Written as DNA, the CDR3 is TGTGCCAGCAGCCGCGAGGAGGGAATCGGTAATTCACCCCTCCACTTT. Translated: CASSREEGIGNSPLHF.

V and J are TRBV6-6 and TRBJ2-5; tentative D call: TRBD1 (5 bases). CDR3 length: 14 amino acids. V was trimmed by 0 bases and J by 2 bases, leaving 7 bases between them. CDR1 and CDR2 from the germline V gene are MNHNY and SVGAGI (reference sequence). CDR3 nucleotides: TGTGCCAGCAGTTACTCGGCAGGGCAAGAGACCCAGTACTTC. Its protein is CASSYSAGQETQYF.

This clone occurred a few times. Other DNA sequences in the sample encode the same CDR3. The J gene is TRBJ1-1, the V gene TRBV9; possible D gene TRBD1, 5 bases. Per germline, CDR1 SGDLS and CDR2 YYNGEE. This CDR3 spans 13 amino acids. V was clipped by 2 bases and J by 3 bases, with 8 bases between them. The DNA for the CDR3 is TGTGCCAGCAGCGTTGGGGGTTACACTGAAGCTTTCTTT. Translation gives CASSVGGYTEAFF.

The CDR3 loop is CASSLFRVGTGANTEAFF. Written as DNA, the CDR3 is TGTGCCAGCAGCTTATTCCGAGTGGGGACAGGAGCGAACACTGAAGCTTTCTTT. V usage is TRBV13 and J usage is TRBJ1-1, with TRBD1 matching 8 bases. The CDR3 extends over 18 amino acids. Germline CDR1 is PRHDT and CDR2 is FYEKMQ (reference sequence). J lost 1 base, V lost 2 bases, and 12 bases had no gene match.

The rearrangement links TRBV25-1 to TRBJ2-1; D gene unclear. V gave up 4 bases and J gave up 0 bases, with 13 bases separating them. The CDR3 has 16 amino acids. Germline lookup yields CDR1 MGHDK and CDR2 SYGVNS. In DNA, the CDR3 is TGTGCCAGCAGTGGCAACAGACTCAGCTCCTACAATGAGCAGTTCTTC. Protein sequence: CASSGNRLSSYNEQFF.

This CDR3 is CASSFYVGQTDEQFF. CDR3 bases: TGTGCCAGCAGTTTTTATGTCGGGCAGACGGATGAGCAGTTCTTC. This rearrangement joins TRBV5-6 to TRBJ2-1, with D hard to call. The CDR3 consists of 15 residues. V was pared by 5 bases and J by 8 bases, with 20 bases between. Germline CDR1 is SGHDT and CDR2 is YYEEEE. The full variable domain, its missing parts supplied by reference TRBV5-6 and TRBJ2-1, is DAGVTQSPTHLIKTRGQQVTLRCSPKSGHDTVSWYQQALGQGPQFIFQYYEEEERQRGNFPDRFSGHQFPNYSSELNVNALLLGDSALYLCASSFYVGQTDEQFFGPGTRLTVL.

The chain couples TRBV27 to TRBJ1-2, with D unclear. Germline V gene lookup returns CDR1 MNHEY and CDR2 SMNVEV (reference sequence). V lost 0 bases to trimming and J lost 4 bases, with 12 bases between them. The CDR3 sequence is 15 residues long. The CDR3 protein is CASSLSPGRPYGYTF. The CDR3 DNA follows: TGTGCCAGCAGTTTATCTCCGGGCCGACCCTATGGCTACACCTTC.

This clone was recorded a few times. The chain employs TRBV9 and TRBJ1-5, with TRBD1 matching 8 bases. CDR3 length equals 14 residues. V trimming: 4 bases; J trimming: 5 bases; junction bases outside the gene matches: 5. Germline V gene sequence: CDR1 SGDLS, CDR2 YYNGEE. The CDR3 loop is CASSQGQEDQPQHF. The CDR3 region has the DNA TGTGCCAGCAGCCAGGGACAGGAGGATCAGCCCCAGCATTTT.

V and J are TRBV10-3 and TRBJ1-5, with D possibly matching TRBD1 (5 bases). Germline CDR1 and CDR2: ENHRY and SYGVKD. V lost 2 bases to trimming and J lost 5 bases, with 7 bases between them. The CDR3 has 13 residues. This chain's CDR3 is CAISEMGDQPQHF. CDR3 DNA: TGTGCCATCAGTGAGATGGGGGATCAGCCCCAGCATTTT.

This clone occurred a few times. The J gene is TRBJ1-5, the V gene TRBV7-6, with 8 bases matching TRBD1. CDR1 and CDR2 from the germline V gene are SGHVS and FNYEAQ. The CDR3 contains 16 residues. The ends lost 5 bases at V and 0 bases at J; junction bases unmatched: 6. The CDR3 loop reads CASSGVGQASNQPQHF. The CDR3 region has the DNA TGTGCCAGCAGCGGCGTGGGACAGGCTAGCAATCAGCCCCAGCATTTT.

The table lists this clone with a count of one. The chain has TRBV9 and TRBJ2-7; D gene uncertain. Trimming stripped 3 bases from V and 1 base from J, with 14 bases between. The CDR3 is made up of 15 amino acids. Germline V gene lookup returns CDR1 SGDLS and CDR2 YYNGEE. CDR3 DNA: TGTGCCAGCAGCGGGGGTTTTTCGGCGTCCTACGAGCAGTACTTC. It yields the protein CASSGGFSASYEQYF.

The chain joins TRBV29-1 to TRBJ1-2, with 7 bases that match TRBD1. V gave up 4 bases and J gave up 5 bases; unmatched junction bases: 7. The CDR3 contains 13 residues. Germline V gene sequence: CDR1 SQVTM, CDR2 ANQGSEA. The CDR3 DNA follows: TGCAGCGTTGGGGGGGGACAGAATTATGGCTACACCTTC. It yields the protein CSVGGGQNYGYTF.